Below, 19 T cell receptor beta chains from the same sample are listed, as sequenced in a study of response to subunit inactivated influenza vaccine. TCRdb analysed the RT-PCR reads with MiXCR anew, one entry per CDR3 protein. This sample has hundreds of thousands of distinct CDR3 sequences; 20% to 25% occur once, and the top ten carry 10%. The sequences come from PBMCs from blood, collected approximately 20 months after vaccination. These receptors originate from a man between 50 and 69 years old who received an inactivated influenza vaccine.

V gene TRBV5-1 combines with J gene TRBJ2-1; TRBD1 matches 7 bases. V gave up 0 bases and J gave up 0 bases; unmatched junction bases: 9. The CDR3 runs 18 residues. Germline assignment: CDR1 SGHRS and CDR2 YFSETQ. DNA for the CDR3: TGCGCCAGCAGCTTGGCCCGATCGCCAGGGGGCTCCTACAATGAGCAGTTCTTC. Translated: CASSLARSPGGSYNEQFF.

This clonotype was picked up many times. The chain links TRBV12-3 or TRBV12-4 to TRBJ1-2; no clear D. Trimming took off 6 bases at V and 4 bases at J, with 18 bases between the two ends. The CDR3 runs 15 residues. The CDR3 here is CASSPLVNPVYGYTF. CDR3 DNA sequence: TGTGCCAGCAGCCCCCTCGTGAATCCGGTCTATGGCTACACCTTC.

The chain joins TRBV2 to TRBJ2-7; a weak D match, TRBD1 (6 bases). This CDR3 spans 15 amino acids. Germline V gene data show CDR1 as SNHLY and CDR2 as FYNNEI. V was shortened by 1 base and J by 0 bases, with 10 bases between the two germline ends. The CDR3 DNA reads TGTGCCAGCAGTGAAGGGGACATTGCCTCCTACGAGCAGTACTTC. It translates to CASSEGDIASYEQYF.

There are many counts of this clonotype. The CDR3 DNA follows: TGTGCCAGCAGTTTGGGGACAGAGAACACTGAAGCTTTCTTT. Translation gives CASSLGTENTEAFF. The rearrangement joins TRBV12-3 or TRBV12-4 to TRBJ1-1, with TRBD1 matching over 7 bases. CDR3 length equals 14 residues. Losses at the gene ends were 3 bases for V and 1 base for J; bases not matched to a gene: 2.

Remarks on this clonotype: An end of the junction differs from the germline gene, which may be a read error. J is TRBJ1-4 and V is TRBV28; D ambiguous. Looked up from germline, CDR1 is MDHEN and CDR2 is SYDVKM. The CDR3 runs to 13 residues. The CDR3 sequence is CASTDLANEELFF. As DNA, the CDR3 is TGTGCCAGCACTGATTTGGCTAATGAAGAACTGTTTTTT.

The gene calls are TRBV20-1 and TRBJ1-5, with D unresolved. Germline CDR1 is DFQATT and CDR2 is SNEGSKA (reference sequence). Trimming took 0 bases from V and 5 from J, leaving 17 bases between them. CDR3 length equals 16 residues. CDR3 protein: CSARDPSYSVDQPQHF. CDR3 DNA sequence: TGCAGTGCTAGAGATCCCTCCTATTCGGTCGATCAGCCCCAGCATTTT.

This clonotype has a handful of counts. DNA of the CDR3: TGTGCCAGCAGCCCGGCCTACAATGAGCAGTTCTTC. It codes for CASSPAYNEQFF. The rearrangement links TRBV7-6 to TRBJ2-1; D call uncertain. The length of the CDR3 is 12 residues. In germline, CDR1 is SGHVS, CDR2 FNYEAQ. V lost 5 bases, J lost 2 bases, and 4 bases lay in between.

This rearrangement joins TRBV4-1 to TRBJ2-2, with D unclear. CDR3 length: 18 residues. The germline V gene encodes CDR1 MGHRA and CDR2 YSYEKL. V dropped 4 bases and J dropped 3 bases, with 21 bases sitting between them. CDR3: CASSREPTPSLDTGELFF. The CDR3 DNA sequence: TGCGCCAGCAGCCGAGAACCGACACCCAGTTTGGACACCGGGGAGCTGTTTTTT.

This clonotype was counted between two and nine times. V gene TRBV5-5 combines with J gene TRBJ2-3; D is ambiguous. This CDR3 has 13 residues. Trimming shortened V by 4 bases and J by 8 bases, and 14 bases separated the two germline ends. Germline V gives CDR1 SGHKS, CDR2 YYEKEE (reference sequence). This chain's CDR3 is CASSPPRPGTQYF. The CDR3 DNA is TGTGCCAGCAGCCCACCTCGTCCCGGTACGCAGTATTTT.

This clonotype was seen ten or more times. The chain recombines TRBV6-1 with TRBJ1-2; D may be TRBD1 (6 bases). Germline lookup yields CDR1 MNHNS and CDR2 SASEGT. The CDR3 loop spans 12 amino acids. V was trimmed by 8 bases and J by 2 bases, leaving 9 bases between them. The CDR3: CASGGGNYGYTF. CDR3 DNA: TGTGCCAGCGGAGGGGGGAACTATGGCTACACCTTC.

This clonotype was detected many times. The rearrangement joins TRBV7-2 to TRBJ2-7; D is undetermined. The CDR3 is 13 residues long. V was cut by 3 bases and J by 7 bases, with 13 bases left in between. Germline CDR1 is SGHTA and CDR2 is FQGNSA. CDR3: CASSLGWAGEQYF. The CDR3 DNA reads as TGTGCCAGCAGCTTGGGTTGGGCCGGGGAGCAGTACTTC.

This clonotype was observed a few times. The chain carries TRBV4-3 and TRBJ1-1; D is ambiguous. The germline gives CDR1 LGHNA, CDR2 YSLEER. V was shortened by 5 bases and J by 4 bases, with 14 bases between the two germline ends. The CDR3 covers 14 residues. The CDR3, as DNA: TGCGCCAGCAGCAACAGTCAAGGAGGCACTGAAGCTTTCTTT. As protein: CASSNSQGGTEAFF.

This clonotype was seen at least ten times. This chain uses TRBV4-3 with TRBJ1-4; no definite D call. This CDR3 is 13 amino acids long. Germline V gives CDR1 LGHNA, CDR2 YSLEER. V lost 0 bases to trimming and J lost 10 bases, with 9 bases between them. The CDR3 sequence: CASSQEWPAKLFF. DNA of the CDR3: TGCGCCAGCAGCCAAGAGTGGCCTGCAAAACTGTTTTTT.

This chain links TRBV29-1 with TRBJ2-7, with D perhaps assigned TRBD1 or TRBD2 (6 bases each). In germline, CDR1 is SQVTM, CDR2 ANQGSEA. Trimming left V 4 bases short and J 0 bases short, with 10 bases between. The CDR3 consists of 13 residues. The CDR3 DNA reads TGCAGCGTTGGGGGGGCGAACTCCTACGAGCAGTACTTC. Translated, it gives CSVGGANSYEQYF.

This clonotype was found a few times. The chain couples TRBV5-1 to TRBJ2-3; 8 bases match TRBD2. After removal of 1 base from V and 5 bases from J, the junction contained 15 bases not matched to a gene. The germline V gene encodes CDR1 SGHRS and CDR2 YFSETQ. The CDR3 sequence is 18 residues long. CDR3 DNA sequence: TGCGCCAGCAGCTTGATGCAGACAGGCCGGGGGGGCCGAGATACGCAGTATTTT. Translation gives CASSLMQTGRGGRDTQYF.

This clonotype turned up a few times. CDR3 bases: TGTGCCACCAGTGATCCACAGACAAGCACAGATACGCAGTATTTT. It translates to CATSDPQTSTDTQYF. The chain carries TRBV24-1 and TRBJ2-3; no firm D call. CDR1 and CDR2 from the germline V gene are KGHDR and SFDVKD. V lost 3 bases, J lost 0 bases, and 9 bases lay in between. There are 15 residues in the CDR3.

In its sample, this clonotype was seen many times. This chain connects TRBV5-6 to TRBJ1-5; TRBD1 matches at 10 bases. Germline loops: CDR1 SGHDT, CDR2 YYEEEE. Losses at the gene ends were 1 base for V and 9 bases for J; bases not matched to a gene: 7. The CDR3 length is 15 residues. The CDR3 coding sequence is TGTGCCAGCAGCTTGTGGGACAGGGGATTTATGCCCCAGCATTTT. This sequence encodes CASSLWDRGFMPQHF.

This chain uses TRBV9 with TRBJ2-1; TRBD2 matches 9 bases. CDR1 is SGDLS and CDR2 is YYNGEE in the germline V gene. V gave up 3 bases and J gave up 3 bases; unmatched junction bases: 7. The CDR3 is made up of 16 amino acids. The CDR3 nucleotides are TGTGCCAGCAGCGCCAGGACTAGCGAGTACTACAATGAGCAGTTCTTC. Its translation is CASSARTSEYYNEQFF.

The chain couples TRBV9 to TRBJ2-5, with D hard to call. V lost 3 bases, J lost 5 bases, and 14 bases lay in between. The CDR3 runs 14 residues. Germline CDR1 and CDR2: SGDLS and YYNGEE. In nucleotides, the CDR3 is TGTGCCAGCAGCGACGGGTCCTATGGGGAGACCCAGTACTTC. It translates to CASSDGSYGETQYF. Complete variable domain (other parts from reference TRBV9 and TRBJ2-5): DSGVTQTPKHLITATGQRVTLRCSPRSGDLSVYWYQQSLDQGLQFLIQYYNGEERAKGNILERFSAQQFPDLHSELNLSSLELGDSALYFCASSDGSYGETQYFGPGTRLLVL.